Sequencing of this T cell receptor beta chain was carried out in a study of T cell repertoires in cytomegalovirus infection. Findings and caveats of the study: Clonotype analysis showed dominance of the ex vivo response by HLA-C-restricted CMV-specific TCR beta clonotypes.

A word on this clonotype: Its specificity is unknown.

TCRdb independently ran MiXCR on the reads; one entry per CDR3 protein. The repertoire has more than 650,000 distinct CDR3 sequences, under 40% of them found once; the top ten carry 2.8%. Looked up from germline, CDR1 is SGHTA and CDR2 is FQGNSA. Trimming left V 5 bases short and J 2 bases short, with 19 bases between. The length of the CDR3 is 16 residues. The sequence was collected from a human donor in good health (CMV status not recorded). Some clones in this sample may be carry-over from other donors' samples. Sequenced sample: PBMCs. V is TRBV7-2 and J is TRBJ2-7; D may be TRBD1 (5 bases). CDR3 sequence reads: CASSPLAREGTYEQYF. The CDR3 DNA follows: TGTGCCAGCAGCCCCCTGGCCAGGGAAGGAACCTACGAGCAGTACTTC. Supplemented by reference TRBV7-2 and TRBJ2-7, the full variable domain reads GAGVSQSPSNKVTEKGKDVELRCDPISGHTALYWYRQSLGQGLEFLIYFQGNSAPDKSGLPSDRFSAERTGGSVSTLTIQRTQQEDSAVYLCASSPLAREGTYEQYFGPGTRLTVT.